The sequence of this TCR beta chain was determined in a study of Ad26.COV2.S vaccination and SARS-CoV-2 variants. Study-level background: Donor participated within the Ad26.COV2.S arm of the COV1001 trial. Study observations and caveats: Among vaccine recipients, spike-specific TCR breadth exceeded that of placebo recipients.

About this clone: Its antigen is still unknown.

Produced via immunoSEQ multiplex PCR; TCRdb's table is partial and in-frame only. Of 350,000 to 500,000 clones listed, around 90% are singletons. Sample treatment: around 19 received Ad26.COV2.S at low or high dose, single or two shots; roughly five received placebo; per-sample allocation not given. At day 63 after the first vaccine or placebo injection, samples were drawn. A Boston donor was an adult aged 18-55 years. Vaccination employed an Ad26 vector expressing the Wuhan-strain SARS-CoV-2 spike. The germline V gene encodes CDR1 WNHNN and CDR2 SYGVQD (reference sequence). Trimming took 3 bases from V and 5 from J, leaving 7 bases between them. The CDR3 contains 12 residues.

This sequence was found in a person aged 18-65 years who received the Ad26.COV2.S COVID-19 vaccine or a placebo. This sequence joins TRBV10-1 and TRBJ2-5; D is undetermined. The input for sequencing was peripheral blood, taken in a trial of Ad26.COV2.S vaccine versus placebo. The CDR3 here is CASSDSGETQYF. DNA of the CDR3: TGCGCCAGCAGTGATTCCGGGGAGACCCAGTACTTC.